This T cell receptor beta chain was retrieved from a study of early T cells in non-severe SARS-CoV-2 infection. As for the study in general: The sequenced material was bulk RNA from unsorted whole blood, and its chains were unpaired. Overall study results and limits: A preference for anti-spike CD8 responses marked VDJdb matching, which missed private and CD4 specificities.

This clonotype was counted at least ten times. Its antigen remains unknown. Germline loops: CDR1 PRHDT, CDR2 FYEKMQ (reference sequence). This CDR3 comprises 13 residues. V was pared by 2 bases and J by 3 bases, with 5 bases between. Individually, cDNA molecules had unique molecular identifiers attached to them. TCRdb analysed the 5' RACE reads with MiXCR anew, one entry per CDR3 protein. The sample contains about 48,000 distinct CDR3 sequences, roughly 5.7% of which appear only once. This TCR was sampled from an adult who was a healthcare worker with PCR-confirmed SARS-CoV-2 infection or an uninfected control (not recorded which). The starting material was whole blood, obtained at baseline. This chain connects TRBV13 to TRBJ2-1; D call uncertain. The CDR3 DNA reads as TGTGCCAGCAGCTTAATGAGCTACAATGAGCAGTTCTTC. Its translation is CASSLMSYNEQFF. Supplemented by reference TRBV13 and TRBJ2-1, the full variable domain reads AAGVIQSPRHLIKEKRETATLKCYPIPRHDTVYWYQQGPGQDPQFLISFYEKMQSDKGSIPDRFSAQQFSDYHSELNMSSLELGDSALYFCASSLMSYNEQFFGPGTRLTVL.